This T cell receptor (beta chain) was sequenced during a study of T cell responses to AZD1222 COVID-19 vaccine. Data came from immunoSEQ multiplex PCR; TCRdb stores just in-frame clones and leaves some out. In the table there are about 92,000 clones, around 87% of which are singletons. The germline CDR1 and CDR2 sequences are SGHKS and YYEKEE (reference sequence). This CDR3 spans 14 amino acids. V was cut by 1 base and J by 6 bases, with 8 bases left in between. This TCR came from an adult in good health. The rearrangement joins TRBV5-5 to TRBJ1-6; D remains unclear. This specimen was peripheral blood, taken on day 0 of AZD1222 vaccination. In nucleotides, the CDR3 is TGTGCCAGCAGCTTGACAGTGCGTAATTCACCCCTCCACTTT. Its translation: CASSLTVRNSPLHF.